The next 21 T cell receptor beta chains were all read from a single sample in a study of T cell repertoires in cytomegalovirus infection. TCRdb independently ran MiXCR on the reads; one entry per CDR3 protein. Of approximately 150,000 distinct CDR3 sequences listed, about a fifth are singletons. Antigen specificity for these receptors is unknown. Sequenced material: CD8+ T cells from cultured PBMCs, taken from culture after CMV antigen stimulation. Receptors originate from a human donor in good health (CMV status not recorded). Some clones in this sample may be carry-over from other donors' samples.

The chain has TRBV30 and TRBJ2-3, with D uncertain. Looked up from germline, CDR1 is GTSNPN and CDR2 is SVGIG (reference sequence). The germline V and J ends were trimmed by 4 bases and 6 bases, with 8 bases remaining between them. This CDR3 region has 11 residues. The DNA of the CDR3 is TGTGCCTGGATGGGGATGGATACGCAGTATTTT. Amino acid sequence: CAWMGMDTQYF.

V and J are TRBV7-8 and TRBJ1-1; D call uncertain. CDR3 length: 15 amino acids. Trimming took off 5 bases at V and 4 bases at J, with 17 bases between the two ends. The germline V gene has CDR1 SGHVS and CDR2 FQNEAQ. This CDR3 is CASSPLLKRSTEAFF. The CDR3, as DNA: TGTGCCAGCAGCCCCCTTCTTAAGAGGAGCACTGAAGCTTTCTTT.

The V gene is TRBV28, the J gene TRBJ1-5; no reliable D call. Germline CDR1 reads MDHEN; CDR2 reads SYDVKM. Trimming took off 5 bases at V and 2 bases at J, with 13 bases between the two ends. The CDR3 consists of 15 residues. CDR3 in amino acids: CASSMDGFGNQPQHF. The CDR3 DNA follows: TGTGCCAGCAGTATGGACGGATTCGGCAATCAGCCCCAGCATTTT.

The table lists this clonotype with a few counts. The chain couples TRBV7-2 to TRBJ1-1; maybe TRBD1 (6 bases). Trimming cost V 3 bases and J 0 bases, with 11 bases left between them. The CDR3 length is 15 residues. Germline CDR1 SGHTA, CDR2 FQGNSA. CDR3 DNA sequence: TGTGCCAGCAGCTTTCGGACAGAAATGAACACTGAAGCTTTCTTT. Translation gives CASSFRTEMNTEAFF.

A few counts support this clonotype. The J gene is TRBJ1-1, the V gene TRBV19; no definite D call. CDR3 length: 12 amino acids. The V gene's germline CDR1 is LNHDA and CDR2 SQIVND (reference sequence). V dropped 3 bases and J dropped 5 bases, with 7 bases sitting between them. CDR3 sequence: CASSIPLTEAFF. The CDR3, as DNA: TGTGCCAGTAGTATCCCTCTAACTGAAGCTTTCTTT.

This clonotype was observed a few times. This sequence joins TRBV4-1 and TRBJ1-2; 9 bases line up with TRBD1. CDR3 length: 15 amino acids. The J segment lost 9 bases and the V segment lost 1 base, leaving 9 bases of the junction unmatched. Germline V lookup: CDR1 MGHRA, CDR2 YSYEKL. The CDR3 DNA follows: TGCGCCAGCAGCCAAGTGGACAGGGGTAGTAGTAGCTACACCTTC. Translated: CASSQVDRGSSSYTF.

This clonotype came up a few times. V usage is TRBV7-9 and J usage is TRBJ2-7, with 9 bases identical to TRBD1. The CDR3 has 15 amino acids. CDR1 SEHNR and CDR2 FQNEAQ come from the germline V gene (reference sequence). With V trimmed by 5 bases and J by 1 base, 6 bases remained unmatched. CDR3 amino acids: CASSKPGTGSYEQYF. CDR3 DNA: TGTGCCAGCAGCAAACCCGGGACAGGGTCCTACGAGCAGTACTTC. Complete variable domain (other parts from reference TRBV7-9 and TRBJ2-7): DTGVSQNPRHKITKRGQNVTFRCDPISEHNRLYWYRQTLGQGPEFLTYFQNEAQLEKSRLLSDRFSAERPKGSFSTLEIQRTEQGDSAMYLCASSKPGTGSYEQYFGPGTRLTVT.

This chain joins TRBV7-2 and TRBJ2-7; D not resolved. Trimming left V 5 bases short and J 0 bases short, with 5 bases between. Germline CDR1 SGHTA, CDR2 FQGNSA. This CDR3 comprises 12 residues. The DNA of the CDR3 is TGTGCCAGCAGCGTTTCCTCCTACGAGCAGTACTTC. Translating gives CASSVSSYEQYF.

The chain joins TRBV7-9 to TRBJ2-1; 7 bases align to TRBD1. Germline loops: CDR1 SEHNR, CDR2 FQNEAQ (reference sequence). The CDR3 is 15 residues long. V lost 5 bases to trimming and J lost 3 bases; unmatched junction nucleotides: 7. CDR3 nucleotides: TGTGCCAGCAGCACGTCCGGGACAGTCTACAATGAGCAGTTCTTC. It codes for CASSTSGTVYNEQFF.

The chain is built from TRBV27 and TRBJ2-1; 8 bases match TRBD2. From germline, CDR1 is MNHEY and CDR2 SMNVEV (reference sequence). CDR3 length equals 15 residues. V dropped 3 bases and J dropped 6; count of bases not matched to a gene: 7. CDR3 amino acids: CASSLGNGGANEQFF. The CDR3 DNA reads TGTGCCAGCAGTTTGGGAAACGGGGGGGCCAATGAGCAGTTCTTC.

This rearrangement joins TRBV12-3 or TRBV12-4 to TRBJ2-7; a weak D match, TRBD2 (6 bases). CDR3 length equals 11 residues. Trimming shortened V by 9 bases and J by 7 bases, and 13 bases separated the two germline ends. CDR3 DNA: TGTGCCAGTACGCCTGGGGGGGAGCAGTACTTC. It codes for CASTPGGEQYF.

This chain connects TRBV7-8 to TRBJ1-3; D uncertain. CDR1 is SGHVS, CDR2 FQNEAQ, per germline. V was pared by 9 bases and J by 0 bases, with 9 bases between. The CDR3 sequence is 13 residues long. CDR3 DNA sequence: TGTGCCAGTTTAAAGGACTCTGGAAACACCATATATTTT. Residues: CASLKDSGNTIYF.

J is TRBJ1-5 and V is TRBV27; D perhaps matches TRBD1 (5 bases). The CDR3 runs 14 residues. Trimming shortened V by 0 bases and J by 6 bases, and 9 bases separated the two germline ends. Germline V gives CDR1 MNHEY, CDR2 SMNVEV (reference sequence). CDR3 loop: CASSLSWGSQPQHF. Written as DNA, the CDR3 is TGTGCCAGCAGTTTATCCTGGGGGAGTCAGCCCCAGCATTTT.

The V call is TRBV5-4, the J call TRBJ2-1; D remains ambiguous. The CDR3 totals 13 residues. Trimming removed 1 base from V and 7 bases from J, with 9 bases in between. Germline values: CDR1 SGHNT, CDR2 YYREEE (reference sequence). CDR3 protein: CASSLPGKNEQFF. CDR3 sequence (DNA): TGTGCCAGCAGCTTGCCTGGGAAAAATGAGCAGTTCTTC.

This clonotype has a handful of counts. The rearrangement links TRBV7-8 to TRBJ1-2; TRBD1 aligns across 8 bases. The trim removed 4 bases at V and 8 bases at J, leaving 15 bases unmatched. Germline V gene sequence: CDR1 SGHVS, CDR2 FQNEAQ. The CDR3 has 16 residues. The CDR3 is CASSSSRGQGERGYTF. CDR3 DNA sequence: TGTGCCAGCAGCTCGAGCAGGGGGCAGGGGGAGAGAGGCTACACCTTC. Drawing the rest from reference TRBV7-8 and TRBJ1-2, the complete variable domain is GAGVSQSPRYKVAKRGQDVALRCDPISGHVSLFWYQQALGQGPEFLTYFQNEAQLDKSGLPSDRFFAERPEGSVSTLKIQRTQQEDSAVYLCASSSSRGQGERGYTFGSGTRLTVV.

This clonotype has just a few counts. The chain links TRBV7-9 to TRBJ2-7; 9 nucleotides agree with TRBD1. J gave up 3 bases and V 5 bases, and 14 bases lay outside the gene matches. The CDR3 consists of 17 residues. CDR1 is SEHNR and CDR2 is FQNEAQ in the germline V gene (reference sequence). The CDR3, as DNA: TGTGCCAGCAGCAACCCCTGGTTAGGGGACAGGGACTACGAGCAGTACTTC. Translated: CASSNPWLGDRDYEQYF.

V is TRBV25-1 and J is TRBJ1-5; D is undetermined. This CDR3 contains 14 residues. Germline CDR1 is MGHDK and CDR2 is SYGVNS. V lost 1 base to trimming and J lost 5 bases, with 9 bases between them. DNA for the CDR3: TGTGCCAGCAGTGAATCGACGGGATATCAGCCCCAGCATTTT. Its translation is CASSESTGYQPQHF. Drawing the rest from reference TRBV25-1 and TRBJ1-5, the complete variable domain is EADIYQTPRYLVIGTGKKITLECSQTMGHDKMYWYQQDPGMELHLIHYSYGVNSTEKGDLSSESTVSRIRTEHFPLTLESARPSHTSQYLCASSESTGYQPQHFGDGTRLSIL.

There are a few counts of this clonotype. This chain links TRBV10-3 with TRBJ2-7; weak D call: TRBD2 (6 bases). The CDR3 spans 12 residues. Germline V lookup: CDR1 ENHRY, CDR2 SYGVKD. V lost 6 bases, J lost 5 bases, and 11 bases lay in between. Written as DNA, the CDR3 is TGTGCCATCAGCTGGGGACTCCACGAGCAGTACTTC. This sequence encodes CAISWGLHEQYF.

This clonotype was recorded many times. The chain carries TRBV6-1 and TRBJ2-2; 11 bases are a match to TRBD2. Trimming removed 5 bases from V and 1 base from J; junction bases left unmatched: 9. CDR3 length: 18 amino acids. Germline assignment: CDR1 MNHNS and CDR2 SASEGT. Here the CDR3 DNA reads TGTGCCAGCAGTTTTATAATTAGCGGGGGGGAGAACACCGGGGAGCTGTTTTTT. Its protein product is CASSFIISGGENTGELFF.

The chain joins TRBV6-1 to TRBJ2-2; TRBD2 matches at 7 bases. V lost 7 bases to trimming and J lost 3 bases; unmatched junction nucleotides: 2. CDR3 length equals 13 residues. Germline CDR1 reads MNHNS; CDR2 reads SASEGT. The CDR3 protein is CASNRGDTGELFF. DNA of the CDR3: TGTGCCAGCAATCGGGGGGACACCGGGGAGCTGTTTTTT.

This chain uses TRBV19 with TRBJ2-2; 9 nucleotides line up with TRBD1. Germline V gives CDR1 LNHDA, CDR2 SQIVND (reference sequence). After removal of 3 bases from V and 7 bases from J, the junction contained 6 bases not matched to a gene. The length of the CDR3 is 15 residues. In nucleotides, the CDR3 is TGTGCCAGTAGTATGGGACAGGGATGGGGCGGGGAGCTGTTTTTT. It is translated as CASSMGQGWGGELFF.